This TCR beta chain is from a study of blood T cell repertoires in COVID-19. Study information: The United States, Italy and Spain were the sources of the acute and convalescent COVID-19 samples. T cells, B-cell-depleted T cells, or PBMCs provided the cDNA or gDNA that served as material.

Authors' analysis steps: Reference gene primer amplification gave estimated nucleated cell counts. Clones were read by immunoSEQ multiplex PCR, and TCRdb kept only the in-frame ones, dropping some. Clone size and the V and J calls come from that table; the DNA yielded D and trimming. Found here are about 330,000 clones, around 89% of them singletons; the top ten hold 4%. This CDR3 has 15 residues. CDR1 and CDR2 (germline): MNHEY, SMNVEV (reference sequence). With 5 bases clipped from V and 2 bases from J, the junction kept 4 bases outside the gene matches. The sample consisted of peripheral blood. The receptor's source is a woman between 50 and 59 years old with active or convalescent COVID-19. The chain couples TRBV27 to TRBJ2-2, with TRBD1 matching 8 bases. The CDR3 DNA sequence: TGTGCCAGCAGTAGGGACAGGAGAAACACCGGGGAGCTGTTTTTT. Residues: CASSRDRRNTGELFF.